This T cell receptor (beta chain) was observed in a study of human T cells and chemical hapten exposure (dated by TCRdb to the early 2020s). Broadly, across the study: For sensitization, 2% DPC in acetone was applied to a roughly 2 cm by roughly 2 cm area of upper inner arm skin. Patients additionally received weekly therapeutic DPC doses to the scalp throughout the approximately 24-week study period. Patch tests used Finn chambers with 0.01% DPC on the upper back, scored after 6 days by International Contact Dermatitis Research Group standards. Most of the patients in the cohort were female, and the cohort covered alopecia areata with under or over 50% scalp involvement, alopecia totalis and alopecia universalis. The libraries were sequenced as a pool, and the TCR yield per sample differed mostly because of small variations in library volumes within the pool. This study followed changes in the peripheral blood TCR repertoire in vivo during primary and secondary sensitization of alopecia patients to the hapten diphenylcyclopropenone (DPC). Blood samples were taken from patients before sensitization (week 0) and at 2, 6 and about 24 weeks after DPC sensitization. Twenty-nine alopecia patients provided blood for TCR sequencing at one to four time points (pre-sensitization, 2, 6 and 24 weeks). Study-level results and caveats: Because every patient had alopecia, a presumed autoimmune disease, the patients' immune response might differ from that of healthy individuals. After repeated subsampling, the strength of the expansion versus patch-test correlation and the threshold at which it became significant changed. Significantly more large CDR3 similarity clusters were formed by expanded TCRs than by pre-sensitization or healthy control sets, consistent with antigen-driven responses. A positive correlation was found between the number of PT1 expanded TCRs and patch test score, with significance reached at thresholds 8, 16 and 32 but not 4. The number of TCRs above 1 in 1000 frequency did not change with DPC sensitization; there was no evidence of global repertoire structure alterations.

To note about this clonotype: The antigen this receptor binds is unknown. Per-base qualities were not stored, and no clone one base away is much larger.

Spanning cysteine to phenylalanine, the CDR3 consists of 14 amino acids. The retained sequence is limited to the CDR3, 42 bases, with the frame set at the first base. A distance of 16 bases separates the germline ends of V and J, which lose 4 bases and 7 bases respectively. CDR1 and CDR2 (LGHDT, YNNKEL) derive from the germline V gene (reference sequence). Library generation was performed with RACE. The sequencer was a NextSeq 500. During library preparation, unique molecular identifiers were attached to individual cDNA molecules so that TCRs could be counted quantitatively and reproducibly. From each blood RNA sample, both TCR alpha and TCR beta chains were sequenced. The study's own analysis went as follows. A median of around 96,000 TCRs per sample was observed, with a range of about 23,224 to 750,000. The Decombinator software suite was used to annotate the V, J and CDR3 of the TCR reads. To make PS versus PT1 abundance plots, every sample was subsampled to the same number of TCRs (28,000). TCRs were defined as expanded if absent before sensitization and observed at least eight times at the 2-week time point. The public reads were quality trimmed at Q25 with fastp and then assembled into clones with MiXCR by TCRdb, keeping productive beta chains. Every CDR3 protein is listed once, alongside the most common genes and DNA of its rows. TCRdb's processing, not the authors' own work, is the source of the V and J calls. The sample table records around 100,000 distinct CDR3 sequences; 11% of these occur just once. Under 4.5% of the sample is in the top ten clones.

The time point label corresponds to: patch test 1, 2 weeks after DPC sensitization. Interpreted using the paper, the treatment or condition label stands for: therapeutic diphenylcyclopropenone sensitization with weekly scalp DPC. At each patch-test visit, blood was drawn before the patch test was applied. To be eligible, patients had to be aged 18 to 70, diagnosed with alopecia and judged suitable for DPC therapy, while pregnant patients were excluded. Total RNA was extracted from unfractionated whole blood collected in Tempus Blood RNA tubes. This receptor was taken from a woman aged 40 to 50 with alopecia areata. Some clones in this sample may be carry-over from other donors' samples. The chain joins TRBV3-1 to TRBJ1-2; possibly the D gene is TRBD1, per 6 matching bases. Source: whole blood, taken in connection with sensitization to the hapten diphenylcyclopropenone (DPC). The DNA sequence reads TGTGCCAGCAGCCTACCGGGAGGGGGTGGTGGCTACACCTTC. Protein translation: CASSLPGGGGGYTF.